What follows is one T cell receptor beta chain and its context. This CDR3 contains 15 residues. J was trimmed by 5 bases and V by 1 base; bases with no gene match: 5. Germline assignment: CDR1 SGHRS and CDR2 YFSETQ. The source of the sample is a study of T cell changes during pregnancy in multiple sclerosis. The assay was immunoSEQ multiplex PCR, and TCRdb's table has in-frame clones only and misses some. This table has about 64,000 clones, more than 90% appearing once. The input for sequencing was peripheral blood, taken in the second trimester of pregnancy. The chain is built from TRBV5-1 and TRBJ2-3; TRBD1 agrees at 9 bases. This clonotype originated in a female donor with multiple sclerosis, enrolled in a pregnancy study. CDR3 region: CASSLTGGAVDTQYF. The CDR3 DNA is TGCGCCAGCAGCTTGACAGGGGGCGCGGTAGATACGCAGTATTTT.